The 20 T cell receptor beta chains in this list originate from one sample, sequenced in a study of cytomegalovirus exposure and HLA in healthy donors. Vbeta (60) and Jbeta (13) primers were used in the PCR. Method: immunoSEQ multiplex PCR; TCRdb's copy keeps in-frame clones and lacks some. This sample yields approximately 100,000 clones, of which 75% to 90% are seen a single time; about 3.9% belongs to the top ten. Input material: PBMCs. Receptors were obtained from a man under 40 in good health and CMV-seronegative.

The rearrangement links TRBV6-1 to TRBJ1-5, with 7 bases lining up with TRBD1. The CDR3 covers 15 residues. Germline V gene sequence: CDR1 MNHNS, CDR2 SASEGT. Trimming cost V 6 bases and J 0 bases; bases outside gene matches: 5. The CDR3 protein is CASRETGNSNQPQHF. The CDR3 DNA reads as TGTGCCAGCAGAGAGACAGGGAATAGCAATCAGCCCCAGCATTTT.

The chain combines TRBV27 with TRBJ2-2; 13 bases line up with TRBD2. Losses at the gene ends were 8 bases for V and 5 bases for J; bases not matched to a gene: 2. The CDR3 totals 14 residues. Germline V CDR1 and CDR2: MNHEY, SMNVEV (reference sequence). CDR3 sequence reads: CASGLAGVTGELFF. The CDR3 coding sequence is TGTGCCAGCGGACTAGCGGGAGTAACCGGGGAGCTGTTTTTT.

The rearrangement uses TRBV5-4 and TRBJ1-1, with 12 bases aligning to TRBD1. The CDR3 sequence is 17 residues long. With V trimmed by 2 bases and J by 5 bases, 10 bases remained unmatched. Germline V gene lookup returns CDR1 SGHNT and CDR2 YYREEE (reference sequence). CDR3 DNA: TGTGCCAGCAGCTTAGGGACAGGGGGCGCGTCTTGGACTGAAGCTTTCTTT. It codes for CASSLGTGGASWTEAFF. The full variable domain, in which reference TRBV5-4 and TRBJ1-1 provide the parts outside the CDR3, is ETGVTQSPTHLIKTRGQQVTLRCSSQSGHNTVSWYQQALGQGPQFIFQYYREEENGRGNFPPRFSGLQFPNYSSELNVNALELDDSALYLCASSLGTGGASWTEAFFGQGTRLTVV.

The chain has TRBV28 and TRBJ2-7; TRBD1 matches 8 bases. The CDR3 covers 13 residues. The germline gives CDR1 MDHEN, CDR2 SYDVKM. J lost 4 bases, V lost 7 bases, and 6 bases had no gene match. For the CDR3, the DNA is TGTGCCAGCAAGGACAGGGATATTTACGAGCAGTACTTC. Translation: CASKDRDIYEQYF.

The chain couples TRBV7-2 to TRBJ1-5, with D hard to call. This CDR3 comprises 15 residues. Trimming shortened V by 2 bases and J by 3 bases, and 11 bases separated the two germline ends. Germline CDR1 and CDR2: SGHTA and FQGNSA. The CDR3 sequence: CASSLSPADNQPQHF. The CDR3 DNA follows: TGTGCCAGCAGCTTAAGCCCTGCTGACAATCAGCCCCAGCATTTT.

This rearrangement joins TRBV6-5 to TRBJ1-6; possibly TRBD1 for D (5 bases). CDR1 is MNHEY, CDR2 SVGAGI, per germline. Trimming removed 5 bases from V and 3 bases from J, with 8 bases in between. The CDR3 consists of 14 residues. The chain's CDR3 is CASSDRFYNSPLHF. CDR3 nucleotides: TGTGCCAGCAGTGACAGATTCTATAATTCACCCCTCCACTTT.

This clone was found once. The rearrangement joins TRBV30 to TRBJ2-5; tentative D call: TRBD2 (5 bases). Germline assignment: CDR1 GTSNPN and CDR2 SVGIG (reference sequence). V lost 2 bases and J lost 5, with 9 bases in between. The CDR3 spans 12 residues. CDR3 amino acids: CAWSRGGETQYF. The CDR3 DNA sequence: TGTGCCTGGAGTCGGGGTGGGGAGACCCAGTACTTC.

The chain is built from TRBV28 and TRBJ1-3; D not certain. The CDR3 is 15 amino acids. V was shortened by 2 bases and J by 2 bases, with 10 bases between the two germline ends. Germline CDR1 is MDHEN and CDR2 is SYDVKM. The CDR3 loop is CASSLISGTGNTIYF. The CDR3, as DNA: TGTGCCAGCAGTTTAATTTCGGGGACTGGAAACACCATATATTTT.

The chain combines TRBV4-1 with TRBJ1-6; D perhaps matches TRBD1 (6 bases). From germline, CDR1 is MGHRA and CDR2 YSYEKL. V lost 3 bases, J lost 5 bases, and 8 bases lay in between. The CDR3 extends over 14 amino acids. CDR3 sequence (DNA): TGCGCCAGCAGCCATAGGACAGATAATTCACCCCTCCACTTT. It yields the protein CASSHRTDNSPLHF.

In DNA form, the CDR3 reads TGTGCCAGTAGTGTGGGCCCCCTGGGGGCGCAGTACTTC. The encoded protein is CASSVGPLGAQYF. V usage is TRBV19 and J usage is TRBJ2-7, with a possible D match to TRBD1 (6 bases). This CDR3 contains 13 residues. Germline values: CDR1 LNHDA, CDR2 SQIVND (reference sequence). V was trimmed by 5 bases and J by 9 bases, leaving 17 bases between them.

The chain employs TRBV6-5 and TRBJ2-7, with D maybe TRBD1 (6 bases). Germline V gene sequence: CDR1 MNHEY, CDR2 SVGAGI. Trimming left V 0 bases short and J 1 base short, with 10 bases between. The CDR3 spans 15 residues. The CDR3 region is CASSYSPGESYEQYF. DNA of the CDR3: TGTGCCAGCAGTTACTCGCCAGGGGAATCCTACGAGCAGTACTTC.

The rearrangement links TRBV7-3 to TRBJ2-2; D is perhaps TRBD1 (5 bases). Germline assignment: CDR1 SGHTA and CDR2 FQGTGA. With 2 bases removed from V and 8 bases from J, the gap between germline ends came to 9 bases. CDR3 length equals 13 residues. DNA for the CDR3: TGTGCCAGCAGCTTAGTTCAGGGTGGGGAGCTGTTTTTT. This encodes CASSLVQGGELFF.

About this clone: A junction boundary mismatches the germline segment, possibly from a read error. The gene calls are TRBV7-9 and TRBJ1-5; the D is unclear. CDR3 length: 12 residues. Germline CDR1 reads SEHNR; CDR2 reads FQNEAQ (reference sequence). The CDR3 spells CSSSLSNQPQHF. The CDR3, as DNA: TGTTCCAGCAGCTTATCTAACCAGCCCCAGCATTTT.

The rearrangement links TRBV5-6 to TRBJ2-5, with TRBD1 matching over 11 bases. The germline CDR1 and CDR2 sequences are SGHDT and YYEEEE. The CDR3 is 17 residues long. The junction had 9 bases not matched to a gene; V was cut back by 0 bases and J by 5 bases. As DNA, the CDR3 is TGTGCCAGCAGCTTGGCCAAGACCGGGACAGGGGGGGAGACCCAGTACTTC. Protein product: CASSLAKTGTGGETQYF.

This chain connects TRBV7-2 to TRBJ1-2; 9 nucleotides align to TRBD1. The CDR3 consists of 14 residues. After removal of 5 bases from V and 3 bases from J, the junction contained 4 bases not matched to a gene. CDR1 is SGHTA, CDR2 FQGNSA, per germline. This CDR3 reads CASSPGQGDYGYTF. In DNA, the CDR3 is TGTGCCAGCAGCCCGGGACAGGGTGACTATGGCTACACCTTC.

This clone was seen more than once but under ten times. This sequence joins TRBV4-2 and TRBJ1-1, with D possibly being TRBD1 (5 bases). In germline, CDR1 is LGHNA, CDR2 YNFKEQ. The ends were cut back, 0 bases at V and 4 bases at J, with 18 bases in the middle. This CDR3 region has 17 residues. In nucleotides, the CDR3 is TGTGCCAGCAGCCAAGATACCCTTATAGACGGGGGCACTGAAGCTTTCTTT. Its translation is CASSQDTLIDGGTEAFF.

J is TRBJ1-5 and V is TRBV6-5; perhaps TRBD1 as D (5 bases). CDR1 is MNHEY and CDR2 is SVGAGI in the germline V gene. Trimming removed 6 bases from V and 2 bases from J, with 11 bases in between. This CDR3 has 14 amino acids. The DNA for the CDR3 is TGTGCCAGCAGACGGGCGGGGGGCAATCAGCCCCAGCATTTT. Amino acids: CASRRAGGNQPQHF.

In its sample, this clone was seen a few times. This chain uses TRBV4-1 with TRBJ2-7, with 7 bases aligning to TRBD1. The ends lost 1 base at V and 0 bases at J; junction bases unmatched: 3. This CDR3 is built from 15 residues. Germline CDR1 reads MGHRA; CDR2 reads YSYEKL. CDR3 DNA: TGCGCCAGCAGCCAAGGACAGGGTGTCTCCTACGAGCAGTACTTC. Protein sequence: CASSQGQGVSYEQYF.

The chain uses TRBV14 and TRBJ2-3; D may be TRBD1 (5 bases). The CDR3 has 14 amino acids. With 1 base removed from V and 3 bases from J, the gap between germline ends came to 8 bases. Germline V gene sequence: CDR1 SGHDN, CDR2 FVKESK. CDR3 protein: CASSQGQKTDTQYF. The CDR3 DNA sequence: TGTGCCAGCAGCCAAGGACAGAAAACAGATACGCAGTATTTT.

The chain uses TRBV28 and TRBJ2-4, with 8 bases lining up with TRBD1. CDR3 length equals 13 residues. Germline values: CDR1 MDHEN, CDR2 SYDVKM. With 5 bases clipped from V and 4 bases from J, the junction kept 1 base outside the gene matches. CDR3: CASSRTGKNIQYF. CDR3 nucleotides: TGTGCCAGCAGTCGGACAGGGAAAAACATTCAGTACTTC.